This TCR beta chain came from a study of beta chain features in type 1 diabetes. Overall study: Across all samples, about 110,000,000 sorted cells were examined.

General study results and limits: TCRB CDR3 length was moderately but significantly reduced in all four CD4+ subsets of Type 1 diabetes patients.

CD4+ naive, central memory, regulatory and stem cell-like memory cells were sorted via CD45RO/CCR7/CD25/CD127/CD95/CD27. The authors reverse transcribed all of the isolated RNA, so sequencing captured expressed TCRB transcripts. The protocol was immunoSEQ multiplex PCR, while the TCRdb copy is restricted to in-frame clones and leaves out a portion. The table includes around 600,000 clones, under 15% detected once. The CDR3 covers 14 residues. From germline, CDR1 is SNHLY and CDR2 FYNNEI. Trimming removed 3 bases at V and 0 bases at J, with 6 bases between. A few counts support this clone. No antigen is known for it.

Input material: naive CD4+ T cells from blood. This sequence originates from a man aged 25-40 years with type 1 diabetes. This rearrangement joins TRBV2 to TRBJ1-3; no clear D. CDR3 nucleotides: TGTGCCAGCAGTGATAGGTCCTCTGGAAACACCATATATTTT. Protein sequence: CASSDRSSGNTIYF.